A single sample is the source of the 27 T cell receptor beta chains below, sequenced in a study of cytomegalovirus exposure and HLA in healthy donors. 60 Vbeta and 13 Jbeta primers were used in PCR. Some clones are missing from TCRdb's copy, which holds only in-frame ones; the method was immunoSEQ multiplex PCR. The sample shows roughly 180,000 clones, over 65% of them seen only once. Sequenced material: PBMCs. The receptors come from a man aged 18 to 29 in good health and CMV-seronegative.

This clone was detected a few times. The gene calls are TRBV19 and TRBJ2-3; 9 bases are a match to TRBD2. Germline CDR1 and CDR2: LNHDA and SQIVND (reference sequence). The junction had 10 bases not matched to a gene; V was cut back by 5 bases and J by 1 base. The CDR3 length is 17 residues. The CDR3 DNA reads as TGTGCCAGTAGTGAGGTAGCGGGAGTGAGTGGCACAGATACGCAGTATTTT. Residues: CASSEVAGVSGTDTQYF.

The chain is built from TRBV27 and TRBJ1-4; possible D gene TRBD1, 6 bases. The CDR3 is made up of 13 amino acids. The germline gives CDR1 MNHEY, CDR2 SMNVEV (reference sequence). Trimming shortened V by 8 bases and J by 8 bases, and 15 bases separated the two germline ends. CDR3 sequence reads: CASQGTVGEKLFF. CDR3 DNA: TGTGCCAGCCAGGGGACCGTGGGGGAAAAACTGTTTTTT.

The V and J genes are TRBV28 and TRBJ1-6; TRBD1 matches 7 bases. V gave up 5 bases and J gave up 0 bases; unmatched junction bases: 10. This CDR3 contains 18 residues. Germline CDR1 is MDHEN and CDR2 is SYDVKM. For the CDR3, the DNA is TGTGCCAGCAGTACGAGACAGGGCCCCCTCTCCTATAATTCACCCCTCCACTTT. Protein: CASSTRQGPLSYNSPLHF.

This clone was detected only a few times. This CDR3 reads CASSLGLAGRAPYNEQFF. CDR3 nucleotides: TGTGCCAGCAGCTTAGGACTAGCGGGGAGGGCCCCTTACAATGAGCAGTTCTTC. The chain uses TRBV7-9 and TRBJ2-1; 11 bases match TRBD2. The CDR3 is made up of 18 amino acids. V lost 1 base to trimming and J lost 4 bases; unmatched junction nucleotides: 9. Germline V lookup: CDR1 SEHNR, CDR2 FQNEAQ (reference sequence).

This chain joins TRBV30 and TRBJ1-5; 9 nucleotides align to TRBD1. Germline V gives CDR1 GTSNPN, CDR2 SVGIG (reference sequence). The CDR3 sequence is 15 residues long. J gave up 0 bases and V 3 bases, and 3 bases lay outside the gene matches. CDR3 loop: CAWRGQGYSNQPQHF. The CDR3 nucleotides are TGTGCCTGGAGAGGACAGGGGTATAGCAATCAGCCCCAGCATTTT. Together with reference TRBV30 and TRBJ1-5, the CDR3 gives the full variable domain: SQTIHQWPATLVQPVGSPLSLECTVEGTSNPNLYWYRQAAGRGLQLLFYSVGIGQISSEVPQNLSASRPQDRQFILSSKKLLLSDSGFYLCAWRGQGYSNQPQHFGDGTRLSIL.

The chain recombines TRBV28 with TRBJ2-7; the match to TRBD1 covers 9 bases. With V trimmed by 3 bases and J by 4 bases, 4 bases remained unmatched. CDR3 length: 14 residues. CDR1 and CDR2 (germline): MDHEN, SYDVKM. CDR3 loop: CASSFGTGSYEQYF. CDR3 bases: TGTGCCAGCAGTTTCGGGACAGGGTCGTACGAGCAGTACTTC.

V gene TRBV5-5 combines with J gene TRBJ1-1; perhaps TRBD1 as D (6 bases). Germline V lookup: CDR1 SGHKS, CDR2 YYEKEE (reference sequence). The CDR3 length is 13 residues. Trimming pared 3 bases from V and 2 bases from J, leaving 8 bases between. The CDR3 DNA is TGTGCCAGCAGCTCCAGGGGTAACACTGAAGCTTTCTTT. This encodes CASSSRGNTEAFF.

This clone was counted a few times. This chain connects TRBV6-1 to TRBJ1-1; D possibly corresponds to TRBD1 (6 bases). Trimming stripped 4 bases from V and 13 bases from J, with 16 bases between. Germline V gives CDR1 MNHNS, CDR2 SASEGT. The CDR3 is 12 amino acids. CDR3: CASSGAGEWVFF. The CDR3 DNA sequence: TGTGCCAGCAGTGGGGCAGGGGAATGGGTTTTCTTT.

The rearrangement joins TRBV2 to TRBJ2-1; 7 positions agree with TRBD2. In germline, CDR1 is SNHLY, CDR2 FYNNEI. This CDR3 contains 15 residues. V gave up 6 bases and J gave up 6 bases; unmatched junction bases: 11. CDR3 amino acids: CASSPMGGGVNEQFF. Here the CDR3 DNA reads TGTGCCAGCAGCCCCATGGGGGGAGGGGTCAATGAGCAGTTCTTC.

This chain uses TRBV7-9 with TRBJ1-1, with 9 bases identical to TRBD1. This CDR3 comprises 13 residues. After removal of 7 bases from V and 3 bases from J, the junction contained 3 bases not matched to a gene. Germline CDR1 reads SEHNR; CDR2 reads FQNEAQ (reference sequence). The CDR3 loop is CASIGQGYTEAFF. In DNA, the CDR3 is TGTGCCAGCATTGGACAGGGGTACACTGAAGCTTTCTTT.

V and J are TRBV11-3 and TRBJ2-3; maybe TRBD2 (5 bases). Germline CDR1 reads SGHNT; CDR2 reads YENEEA. Deletions cut 4 bases from V and 0 bases from J, with 20 bases between. The CDR3 loop spans 18 amino acids. CDR3 sequence (DNA): TGTGCCAGCAGCTCGGGCCGAGGGAGCGGTTATAGCACAGATACGCAGTATTTT. Translating it yields CASSSGRGSGYSTDTQYF. Filled out from reference TRBV11-3 and TRBJ2-3, the complete variable domain reads EAGVVQSPRYKIIEKKQPVAFWCNPISGHNTLYWYLQNLGQGPELLIRYENEEAVDDSQLPKDRFSAERLKGVDSTLKIQPAELGDSAVYLCASSSGRGSGYSTDTQYFGPGTRLTVL.

CDR3: CASSGRDRVLAGNQPQHF. The CDR3 DNA follows: TGCGCCAGCAGCGGAAGGGACAGAGTCCTAGCTGGGAATCAGCCCCAGCATTTT. The chain joins TRBV10-2 to TRBJ1-5, with 7 bases lining up with TRBD1. Germline V gene lookup returns CDR1 WSHSY and CDR2 SAAADI. Unmatched junction bases numbered 18, after V lost 6 bases and J lost 4 bases. The CDR3 spans 18 residues.

This clone has a handful of counts. This CDR3 is CASMSGSNEAFF. In DNA form, the CDR3 reads TGTGCCAGCATGAGCGGGTCCAATGAAGCTTTCTTT. The J gene is TRBJ1-1, the V gene TRBV6-6; no reliable D call. The CDR3 loop spans 12 amino acids. Germline V gene sequence: CDR1 MNHNY, CDR2 SVGAGI (reference sequence). With 7 bases removed from V and 7 bases from J, the gap between germline ends came to 13 bases.

CDR3 amino acids: CASSGGAGYNEQFF. CDR3 coding DNA: TGCGCCAGCAGCGGGGGGGCGGGGTACAATGAGCAGTTCTTC. This chain connects TRBV5-1 to TRBJ2-1; possibly TRBD2 for D (7 bases). Looked up from germline, CDR1 is SGHRS and CDR2 is YFSETQ. The V gene lost 4 bases and the J gene lost 4 bases, with 12 bases spanning the gap. There are 14 residues in the CDR3. Full variable domain (missing parts from reference TRBV5-1 and TRBJ2-1): KAGVTQTPRYLIKTRGQQVTLSCSPISGHRSVSWYQQTPGQGLQFLFEYFSETQRNKGNFPGRFSGRQFSNSRSEMNVSTLELGDSALYLCASSGGAGYNEQFFGPGTRLTVL.

V is TRBV6-5 and J is TRBJ1-6; TRBD1 is a possible D gene (6 bases). Deletions cut 6 bases from V and 10 bases from J, with 19 bases between. The germline gives CDR1 MNHEY, CDR2 SVGAGI. The CDR3 length is 15 residues. CDR3 nucleotides: TGTGCCAGCAGATACCGGCCAGGGGTCGAGTCACCCCTCCACTTT. It translates to CASRYRPGVESPLHF.

This rearrangement joins TRBV5-1 to TRBJ1-1; tentative D call: TRBD1 (5 bases). Germline V CDR1 and CDR2: SGHRS, YFSETQ. The CDR3 runs 13 residues. V lost 5 bases and J 6 bases, leaving 14 bases between the germline ends. Here the CDR3 reads CASRGDLMAEAFF. DNA for the CDR3: TGCGCCAGCAGAGGGGATTTGATGGCTGAAGCTTTCTTT.

The rearrangement joins TRBV21-1 to TRBJ2-7; TRBD2, the table's D call, was not compared with the DNA. TRBV21-1 is a known pseudogene. This CDR3 spans 11 amino acids. DNA of the CDR3: TGTGCCAGCAGCAAACGTCGCGAGCAGTACTTC. The encoded protein is CASSKRREQYF.

J is TRBJ2-7 and V is TRBV6-6; perhaps TRBD2 as D (6 bases). The CDR3 extends over 11 amino acids. V was trimmed by 4 bases and J by 9 bases, leaving 10 bases between them. CDR1 and CDR2 (germline): MNHNY, SVGAGI (reference sequence). CDR3 nucleotides: TGTGCCAGCAGTTCCCTGGGGGGGCAGTACTTC. Its protein product is CASSSLGGQYF.

In DNA, the CDR3 is TGTGCCAGTACCCCCCCAGGTTTTGGAACATCGGTTCCCTATGGCTACACCTTC. This encodes CASTPPGFGTSVPYGYTF. The chain uses TRBV19 and TRBJ1-2; D not certain. Germline-derived CDR1 and CDR2 are LNHDA and SQIVND (reference sequence). The CDR3 is made up of 18 amino acids. The germline V and J ends were trimmed by 7 bases and 4 bases, with 28 bases remaining between them. Together with reference TRBV19 and TRBJ1-2, the CDR3 gives the full variable domain: DGGITQSPKYLFRKEGQNVTLSCEQNLNHDAMYWYRQDPGQGLRLIYYSQIVNDFQKGDIAEGYSVSREKKESFPLTVTSAQKNPTAFYLCASTPPGFGTSVPYGYTFGSGTRLTVV.

The rearrangement joins TRBV7-9 to TRBJ2-1, with 7 bases fitting TRBD2. Per the germline V gene, CDR1 is SEHNR and CDR2 is FQNEAQ (reference sequence). V shed 5 bases, J shed 8 bases, and the junction held 9 bases outside the gene matches. The CDR3 consists of 14 residues. CDR3 protein: CASSPTGLGYEQFF. DNA of the CDR3: TGTGCCAGCAGCCCTACCGGACTAGGCTATGAGCAGTTCTTC.

V gene TRBV4-1 combines with J gene TRBJ1-6; D is ambiguous. The V end lost 0 bases, the J end lost 4 bases, and 7 bases lay between the germline ends. This CDR3 spans 15 amino acids. Germline V gives CDR1 MGHRA, CDR2 YSYEKL. CDR3 protein: CASSQDRGYNSPLHF. The CDR3 bases are TGCGCCAGCAGCCAAGATCGCGGGTATAATTCACCCCTCCACTTT.

The rearrangement links TRBV2 to TRBJ1-1, with D uncertain. CDR3 length: 15 residues. V was pared by 4 bases and J by 0 bases, with 12 bases between. The germline V gene has CDR1 SNHLY and CDR2 FYNNEI. CDR3 DNA: TGTGCCAGCAGTGGGTTTTACAGACTGAACACTGAAGCTTTCTTT. Translated, it gives CASSGFYRLNTEAFF.

The chain has TRBV30 and TRBJ2-2; no definite D call. The V gene's germline CDR1 is GTSNPN and CDR2 SVGIG (reference sequence). The germline V and J ends were trimmed by 0 bases and 8 bases, with 13 bases remaining between them. The CDR3 sequence is 14 residues long. The CDR3 sequence: CAWSVRATLGELFF. For the CDR3, the DNA is TGTGCCTGGAGTGTAAGAGCTACCCTGGGGGAGCTGTTTTTT.

The chain employs TRBV2 and TRBJ1-2, with TRBD1 identical over 7 bases. V was clipped by 6 bases and J by 7 bases; unmatched bases: 11. The germline V gene encodes CDR1 SNHLY and CDR2 FYNNEI. CDR3 length: 14 amino acids. The CDR3 nucleotides are TGTGCCAGCAGAACCAGGGGGGCCACAAGTGGCTACACCTTC. Its protein product is CASRTRGATSGYTF.

This chain links TRBV27 with TRBJ2-1, with a weak D call TRBD1 (6 bases). CDR1 and CDR2 (germline): MNHEY, SMNVEV (reference sequence). The CDR3 sequence is 15 residues long. V lost 5 bases, J lost 6 bases, and 17 bases lay in between. The CDR3 region has the DNA TGTGCCAGCAGTCCCCCAGGGGCGTCCCCCAATGAGCAGTTCTTC. Residues: CASSPPGASPNEQFF.

V is TRBV28 and J is TRBJ1-6; 7 positions agree with TRBD1. Per germline, CDR1 MDHEN and CDR2 SYDVKM. V shed 2 bases, J shed 7 bases, and the junction held 8 bases outside the gene matches. This CDR3 is built from 16 residues. In DNA form, the CDR3 reads TGTGCCAGCAGTTTAACCCAGACAGGGATGAATTCACCCCTCCACTTT. This sequence encodes CASSLTQTGMNSPLHF.

As DNA, the CDR3 is TGTGCCAGCACCCTAGGCAGTCAAGAGACCCAGTACTTC. Encoded protein: CASTLGSQETQYF. This chain connects TRBV28 to TRBJ2-5; D is uncertain. CDR1 and CDR2 from the germline V gene are MDHEN and SYDVKM. The CDR3 runs to 13 residues. The ends were cut back, 7 bases at V and 2 bases at J, with 11 bases in the middle.